This T cell receptor beta chain is from a study of control samples from healthy donors and cancer patients. Clones were read by immunoSEQ multiplex PCR, and TCRdb kept only the in-frame ones, dropping some. The profile covers some 150,000 clones, with roughly 95% appearing a single time and over 3.5% taken by the ten largest. V lost 0 bases, J lost 2 bases, and 7 bases lay in between. The CDR3 spans 14 residues. Germline V CDR1 and CDR2: LGHDT, YNNKEL (reference sequence). Source material: blood. This TCR derives from a woman aged 60 to 75 in good health. This sequence joins TRBV3-1 (or the pseudogene TRBV3-2) and TRBJ1-2; D uncertain. CDR3 region: CASSQDGRNYGYTF. CDR3 in DNA: TGTGCCAGCAGCCAAGATGGCAGGAACTATGGCTACACCTTC.